The 2 T cell receptor beta chains below were found in one sample sequenced in a study of cytomegalovirus exposure and HLA in healthy donors. Both 60 Vbeta primers and 13 Jbeta primers went into the PCR. Clones were read by immunoSEQ multiplex PCR, and TCRdb kept only the in-frame ones, dropping some. The sample has about 190,000 clones, more than 70% seen once. What was sequenced was PBMCs. Receptors originate from a man between 25 and 39 years old in good health and CMV-seropositive.

The chain has TRBV7-2 and TRBJ1-5; 9 positions match TRBD1. The CDR3 runs 17 residues. Germline V lookup: CDR1 SGHTA, CDR2 FQGNSA. Trimming at V came to 4 bases and at J to 6 bases, leaving 13 bases not matched to a gene. The CDR3 DNA sequence: TGTGCCAGCAGCTCTGAATGGACAGGGGCAAGTAGTCAGCCCCAGCATTTT. Its translation: CASSSEWTGASSQPQHF.

The chain employs TRBV11-2 and TRBJ2-5; D possibly corresponds to TRBD2 (5 bases). The CDR3 loop spans 15 amino acids. The germline gives CDR1 SGHAT, CDR2 FQNNGV. The V gene lost 1 base and the J gene lost 5 bases, with 14 bases spanning the gap. The CDR3 reads CASSLGALAGETQYF. The CDR3 nucleotides are TGTGCCAGCAGCTTAGGGGCTCTAGCTGGGGAGACCCAGTACTTC.